A selection of T cell receptor beta chains follows, all from one sample in a study of cytomegalovirus exposure and HLA in healthy donors. The table came from immunoSEQ multiplex PCR; TCRdb's copy has only in-frame clones and leaves some out. The sample consists of 150,000 to 200,000 clones, around 76% of them appearing once. The sequenced material came from PBMCs. The receptors originated from a man in his forties in good health and CMV-seropositive. CDR3s include the opening cysteine and the closing phenylalanine or tryptophan. The order of the fields is J gene, D gene, clone size, V gene, CDR3 protein, CDR3 DNA. The D gene is left open where the match is weak. The size entry is marked missing in some rows and otherwise reads once, few, many or a size class.

j_call: TRBJ1-1
d_call: TRBD1
clone_size: -
v_call: TRBV6-5
cdr3_aa: CASITTGAGTEAFF
cdr3_nt: TGTGCCAGCATTACTACAGGGGCAGGCACTGAAGCTTTCTTT

j_call: TRBJ2-1
d_call: TRBD1
clone_size: -
v_call: TRBV9
cdr3_aa: CASSVVWQGEANNEQFF
cdr3_nt: TGTGCCAGCAGCGTAGTTTGGCAGGGGGAAGCAAACAATGAGCAGTTCTTC

j_call: TRBJ1-1
d_call: TRBD1
clone_size: -
v_call: TRBV29-1
cdr3_aa: CSAWDRGRNAEAFF
cdr3_nt: TGCAGCGCTTGGGACAGGGGAAGGAACGCTGAAGCTTTCTTT

j_call: TRBJ1-2
d_call: TRBD1
clone_size: few
v_call: TRBV5-4
cdr3_aa: CASTSDRGHGYTF
cdr3_nt: TGTGCCAGCACCTCGGACAGGGGGCATGGCTACACCTTC

j_call: TRBJ2-7
d_call: -
clone_size: -
v_call: TRBV29-1
cdr3_aa: CSVEFRAYEQYF
cdr3_nt: TGCAGCGTTGAATTCAGGGCCTACGAGCAGTACTTC

j_call: TRBJ1-2
d_call: -
clone_size: -
v_call: TRBV6-6
cdr3_aa: CASSPIGRGGGYTF
cdr3_nt: TGTGCCAGCAGCCCCATCGGACGGGGAGGAGGCTACACCTTC

j_call: TRBJ1-2
d_call: TRBD1
clone_size: -
v_call: TRBV5-6
cdr3_aa: CASSRTGEERSYGYTF
cdr3_nt: TGTGCCAGCAGCCGGACAGGGGAGGAAAGAAGCTATGGCTACACCTTC

j_call: TRBJ1-4
d_call: -
clone_size: -
v_call: TRBV15
cdr3_aa: CATSRDRVKGTPNEKLFF
cdr3_nt: TGTGCCACCAGCAGAGATAGGGTCAAGGGGACACCGAATGAAAAACTGTTTTTT

j_call: TRBJ1-6
d_call: -
clone_size: once
v_call: TRBV6-6
cdr3_aa: CASTRGGRESPLHF
cdr3_nt: TGTGCCAGCACCCGGGGGGGAAGGGAATCACCCCTCCACTTT

j_call: TRBJ2-6
d_call: -
clone_size: -
v_call: TRBV9
cdr3_aa: CASSSQLWANVLTF
cdr3_nt: TGTGCCAGCAGCTCCCAACTCTGGGCCAACGTCCTGACTTTC

j_call: TRBJ1-1
d_call: -
clone_size: -
v_call: TRBV11-2
cdr3_aa: CASSLGRAAMNTEAFF
cdr3_nt: TGTGCCAGCAGCTTGGGGAGGGCCGCCATGAACACTGAAGCTTTCTTT

j_call: TRBJ2-3
d_call: TRBD1
clone_size: -
v_call: TRBV27
cdr3_aa: CASSHGQGGTDTQYF
cdr3_nt: TGTGCCAGCAGTCACGGACAGGGAGGCACAGATACGCAGTATTTT

j_call: TRBJ2-3
d_call: -
clone_size: -
v_call: TRBV7-8
cdr3_aa: CASSLETGADTQYF
cdr3_nt: TGTGCCAGCAGCTTAGAGACAGGCGCAGATACGCAGTATTTT

j_call: TRBJ2-7
d_call: -
clone_size: -
v_call: TRBV6-6
cdr3_aa: CASSSSGGEHYEQYF
cdr3_nt: TGTGCCAGCAGTTCGTCTGGCGGAGAGCACTACGAGCAGTACTTC

j_call: TRBJ1-3
d_call: -
clone_size: -
v_call: TRBV27
cdr3_aa: CASRPDRRSGNTIYF
cdr3_nt: TGTGCCAGCAGACCCGACAGACGCTCTGGAAACACCATATATTTT

j_call: TRBJ1-2
d_call: -
clone_size: few
v_call: TRBV5-1
cdr3_aa: CASSLVPGVDYGYTF
cdr3_nt: TGCGCCAGCAGCTTGGTACCGGGTGTTGACTATGGCTACACCTTC

j_call: TRBJ2-7
d_call: -
clone_size: once
v_call: TRBV4-3
cdr3_aa: CASSQDLGYEQYF
cdr3_nt: TGCGCCAGCAGCCAAGACCTCGGCTACGAGCAGTACTTC

j_call: TRBJ2-2
d_call: -
clone_size: few
v_call: TRBV2
cdr3_aa: CASSGGGKELVNTGELFF
cdr3_nt: TGTGCCAGCAGTGGAGGAGGGAAAGAATTGGTGAACACCGGGGAGCTGTTTTTT

j_call: TRBJ2-7
d_call: -
clone_size: -
v_call: TRBV27
cdr3_aa: CASSSVGWGDEQYF
cdr3_nt: TGTGCCAGCAGCTCAGTGGGGTGGGGGGACGAGCAGTACTTC

j_call: TRBJ1-2
d_call: -
clone_size: -
v_call: TRBV10-3
cdr3_aa: CAISESGTNNGYTF
cdr3_nt: TGTGCCATCAGTGAGTCGGGGACAAATAATGGCTACACCTTC

j_call: TRBJ1-1
d_call: -
clone_size: -
v_call: TRBV7-6
cdr3_aa: CASRRTWGSTEAFF
cdr3_nt: TGTGCCAGCAGGCGGACATGGGGATCCACTGAAGCTTTCTTT

j_call: TRBJ1-1
d_call: -
clone_size: -
v_call: TRBV19
cdr3_aa: CASSIGLAEAFF
cdr3_nt: TGTGCCAGTAGCATCGGTTTGGCTGAAGCTTTCTTT

j_call: TRBJ2-5
d_call: -
clone_size: -
v_call: TRBV27
cdr3_aa: CASSRAWGRETQYF
cdr3_nt: TGTGCCAGCAGTAGAGCTTGGGGGCGGGAGACCCAGTACTTC

j_call: TRBJ2-7
d_call: -
clone_size: -
v_call: TRBV14
cdr3_aa: CASSQVPSLAEQYF
cdr3_nt: TGTGCCAGCAGCCAAGTCCCTTCCCTGGCCGAGCAGTACTTC

j_call: TRBJ2-5
d_call: TRBD2
clone_size: -
v_call: TRBV7-6
cdr3_aa: CASSPMRGETQYF
cdr3_nt: TGTGCCAGCAGCCCCATGCGGGGGGAGACCCAGTACTTC

j_call: TRBJ2-5
d_call: TRBD1
clone_size: -
v_call: TRBV30
cdr3_aa: CAWRGQGGQETQYF
cdr3_nt: TGTGCCTGGAGAGGACAGGGCGGCCAAGAGACCCAGTACTTC

j_call: TRBJ1-6
d_call: -
clone_size: -
v_call: TRBV19
cdr3_aa: CASSVLQGLTSPLHF
cdr3_nt: TGTGCCAGTAGTGTATTACAGGGTCTCACTTCACCCCTCCACTTT

j_call: TRBJ2-6
d_call: -
clone_size: once
v_call: TRBV4-1
cdr3_aa: CASSQAGGPSGANVLTF
cdr3_nt: TGCGCCAGCAGTCAGGCAGGGGGGCCCTCTGGGGCCAACGTCCTGACTTTC

j_call: TRBJ1-3
d_call: TRBD1
clone_size: -
v_call: TRBV30
cdr3_aa: CAWRRDRSLTGNTIYF
cdr3_nt: TGTGCCTGGAGAAGGGACAGGTCTCTGACTGGAAACACCATATATTTT

j_call: TRBJ1-5
d_call: -
clone_size: -
v_call: TRBV19
cdr3_aa: CASSSGQPQHF
cdr3_nt: TGTGCCAGTAGTAGCGGACAGCCCCAGCATTTT

j_call: TRBJ1-1
d_call: -
clone_size: few
v_call: TRBV5-1
cdr3_aa: CASSLEVLGTEAFF
cdr3_nt: TGCGCCAGCAGCTTGGAAGTGCTAGGCACTGAAGCTTTCTTT

j_call: TRBJ2-1
d_call: -
clone_size: few
v_call: TRBV6-5
cdr3_aa: CASSKTEYNEQFF
cdr3_nt: TGTGCCAGCAGCAAAACAGAATACAATGAGCAGTTCTTC